This T cell receptor (beta chain) was documented in a study of T cells in Graves' hyperthyroidism and ophthalmopathy. About the research overall: Specimen type is peripheral blood, collected at initial diagnosis prior to any treatment.

This clonotype was seen repeatedly, ten times or more. The antigen remains unidentified. This blood was taken when hyperthyroidism was first diagnosed, before any ophthalmopathy symptoms existed. Whole-study findings and limits: Blood samples included most of the expanded thyroid clonotypes exceeding 0.001. Before onset, by a median of around 6.1 months, the model predicted ophthalmopathy.

TCR beta CDR3 regions were amplified from RNA. The HTBI primer set was used in a first-round RT-PCR of the TCR CDR3. TCRdb re-derived calls from the multiplex PCR reads in MiXCR, one entry per CDR3 protein. The top ten clones hold over 20% of a sample with 150,000 or so distinct CDR3 sequences, approximately 9% of them seen once. The TCR originated in a woman aged 18 to 35 with Graves' hyperthyroidism that later progressed to Graves' ophthalmopathy. Sequencing was carried out using blood.

The CDR3 protein is CAIRTDSYEQYF. The CDR3, as DNA: TGTGCCATCAGAACAGATTCCTACGAGCAGTACTTC. This chain uses TRBV10-3 with TRBJ2-7; unclear D gene. The CDR3 runs 12 residues. The V gene's germline CDR1 is ENHRY and CDR2 SYGVKD. V lost 6 bases to trimming and J lost 1 base, with 7 bases between them.